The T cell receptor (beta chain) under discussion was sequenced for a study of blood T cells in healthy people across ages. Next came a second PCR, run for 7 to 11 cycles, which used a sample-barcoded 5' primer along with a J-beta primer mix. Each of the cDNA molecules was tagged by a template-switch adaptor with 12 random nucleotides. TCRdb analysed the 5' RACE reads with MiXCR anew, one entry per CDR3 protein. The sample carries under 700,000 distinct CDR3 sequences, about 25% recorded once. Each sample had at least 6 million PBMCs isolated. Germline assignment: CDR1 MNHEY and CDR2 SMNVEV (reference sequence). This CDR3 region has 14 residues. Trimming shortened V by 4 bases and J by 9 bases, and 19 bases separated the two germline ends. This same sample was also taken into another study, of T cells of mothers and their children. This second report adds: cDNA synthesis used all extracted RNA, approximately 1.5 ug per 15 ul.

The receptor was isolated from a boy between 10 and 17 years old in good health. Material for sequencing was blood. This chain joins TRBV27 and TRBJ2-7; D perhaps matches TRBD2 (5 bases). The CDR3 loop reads CASSSPGIHPWQYF. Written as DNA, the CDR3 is TGTGCCAGCAGTTCTCCGGGAATCCATCCCTGGCAGTACTTC.